Listed here are 30 T cell receptor beta chains from one sample, sequenced in a study of a mutant IDH1 vaccine in newly diagnosed glioma. These receptors' antigens are unknown. The time point denotes: week 35, safety follow-up. Doses comprised 300 ug of mutant IDH1 20-mer peptide each, plus topical imiquimod. The method was immunoSEQ multiplex PCR; TCRdb's version includes in-frame clones alone and lacks a portion of them. The sample shows 53,000 or so clones, around 85% of them seen only once. Sample: PBMCs, taken from a glioma patient whose treatment included an IDH1 peptide vaccine. Receptors originate from a man aged 35 to 55 with glioma.

V gene TRBV30 combines with J gene TRBJ2-3; TRBD2 agrees at 10 bases. Losses at the gene ends were 3 bases for V and 5 bases for J; bases not matched to a gene: 14. This CDR3 is 17 amino acids long. Germline V gene data show CDR1 as GTSNPN and CDR2 as SVGIG (reference sequence). CDR3: CAWRRGLTSGVGDTQYF. CDR3 coding DNA: TGTGCCTGGAGGCGAGGCCTAACTAGCGGGGTTGGAGATACGCAGTATTTT.

V and J are TRBV15 and TRBJ2-5; 8 bases line up with TRBD1. This CDR3 has 17 amino acids. Germline CDR1 LNHNV, CDR2 YYDKDF (reference sequence). V shed 2 bases and J 1 base; nucleotides not matched to a gene: 9. For the CDR3, the DNA is TGTGCCACCAGCAGATACTCCGGGACAGGAGGCCAAGAGACCCAGTACTTC. This gives the protein CATSRYSGTGGQETQYF.

The chain links TRBV19 to TRBJ1-3, with D tentatively TRBD1 (6 bases). CDR1 is LNHDA and CDR2 is SQIVND in the germline V gene (reference sequence). The CDR3 is made up of 16 amino acids. Deletions cut 5 bases from V and 0 bases from J, with 14 bases between. The CDR3 DNA sequence: TGTGCCAGTAGTTCCCCTGGACAGTCCTCTGGAAACACCATATATTTT. It is translated as CASSSPGQSSGNTIYF.

The gene calls are TRBV7-9 and TRBJ2-7; D remains ambiguous. Germline lookup yields CDR1 SEHNR and CDR2 FQNEAQ (reference sequence). The CDR3 extends over 13 amino acids. Trimming removed 1 base from V and 3 bases from J, with 7 bases in between. The CDR3 reads CASSLEAGYEQYF. In DNA form, the CDR3 reads TGTGCCAGCAGCTTAGAGGCTGGCTACGAGCAGTACTTC.

The chain uses TRBV6-1 and TRBJ2-2; 8 bases align to TRBD1. The V gene's germline CDR1 is MNHNS and CDR2 SASEGT. Trimming removed 6 bases from V and 3 bases from J; junction bases left unmatched: 3. There are 14 residues in the CDR3. CDR3 residues: CASRAGQDTGELFF. CDR3 sequence (DNA): TGTGCCAGCAGGGCGGGACAGGACACCGGGGAGCTGTTTTTT.

V and J are TRBV29-1 and TRBJ1-4, with TRBD1 matching 8 bases. V lost 4 bases, J lost 7 bases, and 5 bases stayed unmatched. The CDR3 spans 13 residues. CDR1 is SQVTM, CDR2 ANQGSEA, per germline. CDR3 nucleotide sequence: TGCAGCGTTGCTGGGACAGGTAGTGAAAAACTGTTTTTT. Translation gives CSVAGTGSEKLFF.

The V gene is TRBV4-1, the J gene TRBJ1-6; perhaps TRBD1 as D (6 bases). Germline values: CDR1 MGHRA, CDR2 YSYEKL. With 5 bases removed from V and 4 bases from J, the gap between germline ends came to 18 bases. The CDR3 extends over 17 amino acids. The CDR3 sequence is CASSLNLQGVYNSPLHF. CDR3 sequence (DNA): TGCGCCAGCAGCTTAAACTTACAGGGCGTTTATAATTCACCCCTCCACTTT.

The CDR3 nucleotides read TGTGCCAGCAGCTTAACGAACTCCTACGAGCAGTACTTC. Its translation is CASSLTNSYEQYF. The chain recombines TRBV5-8 with TRBJ2-7; D unclear. This CDR3 has 13 amino acids. Germline CDR1 and CDR2: SGHTS and YDEGEE. Trimming removed 2 bases at V and 0 bases at J, with 6 bases between.

The chain joins TRBV6-5 to TRBJ2-3; tentative D call: TRBD1 (5 bases). Trimming stripped 6 bases from V and 0 bases from J, with 10 bases between. This CDR3 is 14 amino acids long. CDR1 and CDR2 from the germline V gene are MNHEY and SVGAGI. The CDR3 sequence is CASRYQGSTDTQYF. As DNA, the CDR3 is TGTGCCAGCAGGTATCAGGGTAGCACAGATACGCAGTATTTT.

This chain links TRBV2 with TRBJ2-2; no definite D call. The CDR3 runs to 14 residues. V lost 6 bases and J lost 6, with 14 bases in between. Germline assignment: CDR1 SNHLY and CDR2 FYNNEI. The CDR3 is CASRVTVNPGELFF. CDR3 in DNA: TGTGCCAGCAGGGTAACAGTCAACCCCGGGGAGCTGTTTTTT.

This chain uses TRBV6-5 with TRBJ2-7, with D tentatively TRBD1 or TRBD2 (5 bases each). The CDR3 runs to 14 residues. The V end lost 6 bases, the J end lost 2 bases, and 14 bases lay between the germline ends. Per the germline V gene, CDR1 is MNHEY and CDR2 is SVGAGI. The CDR3 DNA reads TGTGCCAGCAGCTTATCCGGGACGGCCTACGAGCAGTACTTC. This codes for CASSLSGTAYEQYF.

The CDR3 protein is CASRKGTSDSYEQYF. As DNA, the CDR3 is TGTGCCAGCCGAAAAGGCACTAGCGATTCCTACGAGCAGTACTTC. The gene calls are TRBV6-5 and TRBJ2-7; 7 bases are a match to TRBD2. The V segment lost 8 bases and the J segment 1 base; nucleotides outside the gene matches: 11. The CDR3 loop spans 15 amino acids. Germline CDR1 reads MNHEY; CDR2 reads SVGAGI.

This sequence joins TRBV5-6 and TRBJ1-4; D gene uncertain. Germline V CDR1 and CDR2: SGHDT, YYEEEE. There are 17 residues in the CDR3. The ends were cut back, 0 bases at V and 0 bases at J, with 12 bases in the middle. CDR3 in DNA: TGTGCCAGCAGCTTGGTAGGAGTCCCTACAACTAATGAAAAACTGTTTTTT. Protein: CASSLVGVPTTNEKLFF.

The genes are TRBV9 and TRBJ1-4; a weak D match, TRBD1 (5 bases). Trimming shortened V by 2 bases and J by 8 bases, and 16 bases separated the two germline ends. The length of the CDR3 is 15 residues. Germline V CDR1 and CDR2: SGDLS, YYNGEE. The chain's CDR3 is CASSVQGSEGEKLFF. The CDR3 bases are TGTGCCAGCAGCGTCCAGGGTTCCGAGGGGGAAAAACTGTTTTTT.

This chain connects TRBV19 to TRBJ1-4, with D perhaps TRBD1 (5 bases). This CDR3 spans 15 amino acids. CDR1 and CDR2 from the germline V gene are LNHDA and SQIVND (reference sequence). The V end lost 5 bases, the J end lost 5 bases, and 15 bases lay between the germline ends. For the CDR3, the DNA is TGTGCCAGTAGTGACACAGGCCTCTCCAATGAAAAACTGTTTTTT. Protein: CASSDTGLSNEKLFF.

The rearrangement uses TRBV27 and TRBJ1-1; D is possibly TRBD1 (5 bases). Germline lookup yields CDR1 MNHEY and CDR2 SMNVEV (reference sequence). There are 16 residues in the CDR3. The V end was cut by 7 bases, the J end by 6 bases, with 24 bases between. The CDR3 nucleotides read TGTGCCAGCAAGGAGGATCCAGGGAACGGGGCGCCTGAAGCTTTCTTT. It yields the protein CASKEDPGNGAPEAFF.

This clone was counted once. Written as DNA, the CDR3 is TGTGCCAGCTCGACCGGGCAGGGCAACTCACCCCTCCACTTT. Protein: CASSTGQGNSPLHF. The rearrangement joins TRBV2 to TRBJ1-6, with D maybe TRBD1 (5 bases). The length of the CDR3 is 14 residues. With 8 bases removed from V and 10 bases from J, the gap between germline ends came to 18 bases. Looked up from germline, CDR1 is SNHLY and CDR2 is FYNNEI.

This chain connects TRBV5-6 to TRBJ2-3, with 7 bases matching TRBD2. The V gene end was trimmed by 4 bases and the J gene end by 1 base; junction bases not matched to a gene: 3. The CDR3 spans 14 residues. Germline V gene data show CDR1 as SGHDT and CDR2 as YYEEEE. This chain's CDR3 is CASSQGGRTDTQYF. For the CDR3, the DNA is TGTGCCAGCAGCCAGGGAGGGCGCACAGATACGCAGTATTTT. The variable domain in full, with the rest retrieved from reference TRBV5-6 and TRBJ2-3, is DAGVTQSPTHLIKTRGQQVTLRCSPKSGHDTVSWYQQALGQGPQFIFQYYEEEERQRGNFPDRFSGHQFPNYSSELNVNALLLGDSALYLCASSQGGRTDTQYFGPGTRLTVL.

This clone has a single count. The chain couples TRBV6-6 to TRBJ1-2; D not resolved. The V and J ends lost 7 bases and 8 bases respectively, with 14 bases between them. The CDR3 loop spans 12 amino acids. Per germline, CDR1 MNHNY and CDR2 SVGAGI (reference sequence). CDR3 nucleotides: TGTGCCAGCACTTCCGGTACCTGGGGCTACACCTTC. Its translation: CASTSGTWGYTF.

The rearrangement links TRBV5-5 to TRBJ1-1; D is uncertain. V was trimmed by 0 bases and J by 5 bases, leaving 11 bases between them. CDR1 and CDR2 (germline): SGHKS, YYEKEE (reference sequence). CDR3 length: 14 amino acids. CDR3 loop: CASSLAEGRTEAFF. In DNA, the CDR3 is TGTGCCAGCAGCTTGGCCGAGGGTCGAACTGAAGCTTTCTTT.

The chain carries TRBV5-1 and TRBJ1-1; D uncertain. There are 13 residues in the CDR3. Germline values: CDR1 SGHRS, CDR2 YFSETQ. Trimming left V 2 bases short and J 1 base short, with 6 bases between. CDR3 in DNA: TGCGCCAGCAGCTTCGTGGAGAACACTGAAGCTTTCTTT. It is translated as CASSFVENTEAFF.

This clone was seen a few times. This sequence joins TRBV6-5 and TRBJ1-5; 8 bases align to TRBD1. Germline trimming cut 6 bases from V and 4 bases from J; bases unmatched to any gene: 2. CDR3 length: 13 residues. Germline CDR1 reads MNHEY; CDR2 reads SVGAGI. CDR3 protein: CASRDRVNQPQHF. The CDR3 DNA reads as TGTGCCAGCAGGGACAGGGTAAATCAGCCCCAGCATTTT.

V is TRBV14 and J is TRBJ1-4; D ambiguous. This CDR3 contains 13 residues. Trimming left V 1 base short and J 5 bases short, with 5 bases between. Germline CDR1 reads SGHDN; CDR2 reads FVKESK. The CDR3: CASSQALNEKLFF. In nucleotides, the CDR3 is TGTGCCAGCAGCCAAGCGCTAAATGAAAAACTGTTTTTT.

This sequence joins TRBV14 and TRBJ1-2; D is undetermined. Germline values: CDR1 SGHDN, CDR2 FVKESK. Trimming removed 0 bases at V and 4 bases at J, with 15 bases between. The CDR3 is 16 amino acids. CDR3 residues: CASSQERVIGPYGYTF. CDR3 DNA: TGTGCCAGCAGCCAAGAGAGGGTCATAGGGCCCTATGGCTACACCTTC.

The rearrangement joins TRBV5-6 to TRBJ1-3; the D is unclear. Deletions cut 4 bases from V and 4 bases from J, with 6 bases between. From germline, CDR1 is SGHDT and CDR2 YYEEEE. The CDR3 has 12 amino acids. The CDR3 DNA follows: TGTGCCAGCAGCGGAGAGGGAAACACCATATATTTT. It specifies CASSGEGNTIYF.

This sequence joins TRBV10-2 and TRBJ1-4; 8 nucleotides agree with TRBD1. V gave up 0 bases and J gave up 8 bases; unmatched junction bases: 5. The CDR3 covers 15 residues. Per germline, CDR1 WSHSY and CDR2 SAAADI. The CDR3 DNA is TGCGCCAGCAGTGAGTCGGACAGGGAGAGGGAAAAACTGTTTTTT. The encoded protein is CASSESDREREKLFF.

The gene calls are TRBV5-1 and TRBJ2-2; 12 positions match TRBD2. Germline loops: CDR1 SGHRS, CDR2 YFSETQ. The CDR3 has 15 amino acids. V lost 6 bases, J lost 6 bases, and 6 bases stayed unmatched. The CDR3 loop reads CASNLLAGGSGELFF. CDR3 coding DNA: TGCGCCAGCAACCTACTAGCGGGGGGATCCGGGGAGCTGTTTTTT.

The chain uses TRBV30 and TRBJ2-1; D unclear. Germline CDR1 and CDR2: GTSNPN and SVGIG (reference sequence). The ends were cut back, 0 bases at V and 9 bases at J, with 15 bases in the middle. The CDR3 length is 14 residues. In nucleotides, the CDR3 is TGTGCCTGGAGTGTTTCATCGGGCTGGGGTGAGCAGTTCTTC. Translated, it gives CAWSVSSGWGEQFF. The variable domain in full, with the rest retrieved from reference TRBV30 and TRBJ2-1, is SQTIHQWPATLVQPVGSPLSLECTVEGTSNPNLYWYRQAAGRGLQLLFYSVGIGQISSEVPQNLSASRPQDRQFILSSKKLLLSDSGFYLCAWSVSSGWGEQFFGPGTRLTVL.

A few counts support this clone. V usage is TRBV29-1 and J usage is TRBJ1-1; D may be TRBD1 (6 bases). The CDR3 is 13 amino acids. Germline V gene data show CDR1 as SQVTM and CDR2 as ANQGSEA. Deletions cut 7 bases from V and 3 bases from J, with 15 bases between. The CDR3 sequence is CSGARGLDTEAFF. The CDR3 DNA reads as TGCAGCGGCGCCAGGGGCTTGGACACTGAAGCTTTCTTT.

The chain uses TRBV6-5 and TRBJ1-2; 8 bases match TRBD1. The CDR3 spans 16 residues. The V gene's germline CDR1 is MNHEY and CDR2 SVGAGI. V was clipped by 0 bases and J by 4 bases; unmatched bases: 7. The CDR3 DNA sequence: TGTGCCAGCAGTTACTCAGGACAGGGTGAGATCTATGGCTACACCTTC. Translated, it gives CASSYSGQGEIYGYTF.